These 12 T cell receptor beta chains were all obtained from the same sample, sequenced in a study of identical twins. TCRdb redid the calling of the 5' RACE reads with MiXCR, one entry per CDR3 protein. The repertoire consists of roughly 250,000 distinct CDR3 sequences, with more than 13% occurring once and the leading ten covering approximately 8.8%. Input material: memory (CD45RO+) T cells sorted from blood. Every receptor here comes from a woman aged 18-29 years in good health.

This clonotype has just a few counts. The chain uses TRBV3-1 and TRBJ2-1; 9 nucleotides agree with TRBD1. Trimming at V came to 4 bases and at J to 13 bases, leaving 5 bases not matched to a gene. CDR1 and CDR2 (germline): LGHDT, YNNKEL (reference sequence). The CDR3 loop spans 12 amino acids. The CDR3 here is CASSPRQGGQFF. In DNA form, the CDR3 reads TGTGCCAGCAGCCCGCGACAGGGGGGCCAGTTCTTC.

CDR3 sequence (DNA): TGCAGTGCTAGTAGACTAGCGGGAGCGGAGGCAGATACGCAGTATTTT. Protein product: CSASRLAGAEADTQYF. This chain connects TRBV20-1 to TRBJ2-3; TRBD2 agrees at 12 bases. V gave up 3 bases and J gave up 4 bases; unmatched junction bases: 8. The germline V gene has CDR1 DFQATT and CDR2 SNEGSKA (reference sequence). The CDR3 spans 16 residues.

The V call is TRBV18, the J call TRBJ1-2; a weak D match, TRBD1 (5 bases). CDR3 length: 15 residues. V was trimmed by 0 bases and J by 0 bases, leaving 8 bases between them. Germline-derived CDR1 and CDR2 are KGHSH and LQKENI. The CDR3 loop is CASSPPGDANYGYTF. In DNA form, the CDR3 reads TGTGCCAGCTCACCACCGGGGGATGCTAACTATGGCTACACCTTC.

The chain carries TRBV20-1 and TRBJ1-2, with no clear D. Trimming removed 4 bases at V and 8 bases at J, with 8 bases between. Germline-derived CDR1 and CDR2 are DFQATT and SNEGSKA (reference sequence). The CDR3 runs 10 residues. CDR3 sequence reads: CSATNLGYTF. In nucleotides, the CDR3 is TGCAGTGCTACTAATCTGGGCTACACCTTC.

This clonotype came up a few times. The chain carries TRBV5-1 and TRBJ2-3, with D uncertain. This CDR3 region has 13 residues. V was clipped by 7 bases and J by 0 bases, with 9 bases between them. In germline, CDR1 is SGHRS, CDR2 YFSETQ. The CDR3 loop reads CASSRLSTDTQYF. CDR3 DNA sequence: TGCGCCAGCTCTCGATTAAGCACAGATACGCAGTATTTT.

This clonotype was counted a few times. The junction departs from germline at one end; a sequencing error may be responsible. This sequence joins TRBV6-1 and TRBJ1-5, with D unclear. CDR3 size: 14 residues. Per germline, CDR1 MNHNS and CDR2 SASEGT. CDR3 nucleotides: TGTGCCAGCGGCCGCGTCCAAGGCAACCAGCCCCAGCATTTT. Amino acids: CASGRVQGNQPQHF.

This clonotype was seen a few times. The genes are TRBV4-1 and TRBJ1-5; no firm D call. The CDR3 spans 12 residues. Germline V CDR1 and CDR2: MGHRA, YSYEKL. Trimming took 1 base from V and 5 from J, leaving 3 bases between them. CDR3 residues: CASSQADQPQHF. The CDR3, as DNA: TGCGCCAGCAGCCAAGCAGATCAGCCCCAGCATTTT.

This clonotype was counted ten times or more. This chain links TRBV12-3 or TRBV12-4 with TRBJ1-1; D unresolved. The V end lost 3 bases, the J end lost 1 base, and 6 bases lay between the germline ends. The CDR3 contains 13 residues. In DNA form, the CDR3 reads TGTGCCAGCAGTTTTAAGGGGAACACTGAAGCTTTCTTT. This codes for CASSFKGNTEAFF.

This chain links TRBV18 with TRBJ2-5, with TRBD1 matching over 7 bases. V lost 5 bases, J lost 2 bases, and 5 bases stayed unmatched. The CDR3 has 14 residues. Germline lookup yields CDR1 KGHSH and CDR2 LQKENI. The CDR3 loop is CASSEPGQQETQYF. DNA for the CDR3: TGTGCCAGCTCAGAACCGGGACAGCAAGAGACCCAGTACTTC.

The genes are TRBV20-1 and TRBJ2-1; D possibly corresponds to TRBD1 (5 bases). V was pared by 4 bases and J by 10 bases, with 11 bases between. CDR3 size: 11 residues. Germline V gene lookup returns CDR1 DFQATT and CDR2 SNEGSKA (reference sequence). CDR3 bases: TGCAGTGCTATTTACAGGAGCGAGCAGTTCTTC. Translated: CSAIYRSEQFF.

V is TRBV4-3 and J is TRBJ1-3; D is ambiguous. V was pared by 1 base and J by 4 bases, with 11 bases between. The CDR3 covers 15 residues. Looked up from germline, CDR1 is LGHNA and CDR2 is YSLEER. CDR3 in DNA: TGCGCCAGCAGCCAAGGTGCTGAGAGAGGAAACACCATATATTTT. Translation: CASSQGAERGNTIYF.

This chain's CDR3 is CASSRPGSEQFF. CDR3 nucleotide sequence: TGTGCCAGCAGCCGGCCCGGGAGTGAGCAGTTCTTC. The chain links TRBV7-9 to TRBJ2-1; D perhaps matches TRBD2 (6 bases). Germline-derived CDR1 and CDR2 are SEHNR and FQNEAQ (reference sequence). The V gene lost 5 bases and the J gene lost 9 bases, with 11 bases spanning the gap. The CDR3 spans 12 residues.